The rows below give T cell receptor beta chains drawn from one sample of a study of cytomegalovirus exposure and HLA in healthy donors. Clones were read by immunoSEQ multiplex PCR, and TCRdb kept only the in-frame ones, dropping some. The sample yields around 95,000 clones, about 74% seen once. Sequenced sample: PBMCs. These receptors came from a male donor in good health and CMV-seronegative. Both conserved end residues are part of each CDR3. The D gene is left open where the match is weak. Size tells how often a clone was seen (once, few, many) or the class of an expanded clone, and some rows leave it out.

TRBD2 TRBJ2-3 - TRBV5-4 TGTGCCAGCAGCCTCGGACTAGCGGGAGATACAGATACGCAGTATTTT CASSLGLAGDTDTQYF
TRBD1 TRBJ2-5 - TRBV30 TGTGCCTGGGCGTACCGTGGTAGACAGGGCCAGACCCAGTACTTC CAWAYRGRQGQTQYF
- TRBJ2-7 once TRBV28 TGTGCCAGCAGCCACGACAGGGAGGTGAGCTCCTACGAGCAGTACTTC CASSHDREVSSYEQYF
TRBD1 TRBJ1-2 - TRBV29-1 TGCAGCGTTCACGGGACAGGGGACTATGGCTACACCTTC CSVHGTGDYGYTF
- TRBJ1-5 - TRBV6-5 TGTGCCAGCTCCGACAGGTTTGGCAATCAGCCCCAGCATTTT CASSDRFGNQPQHF
TRBD1 TRBJ1-4 - TRBV11-2 TGTGCCAGCAGCTTAGATTCGGCAGGGACAGGGGGTGAAAAACTGTTTTTT CASSLDSAGTGGEKLFF
- TRBJ1-1 few TRBV9 TGTGCCAGCAGCCCCCAGGGTTTGGGGGCCGTCAACACTGAAGCTTTCTTT CASSPQGLGAVNTEAFF
TRBD1 TRBJ1-2 - TRBV4-1 TGCGCCAGCAGGGGCCGGGACAGGGAGGGCTATGGCTACACCTTC CASRGRDREGYGYTF
TRBD1 TRBJ1-1 - TRBV6-5 TGTGCCAGCAAAAGGACAGGGACGAACACTGAAGCTTTCTTT CASKRTGTNTEAFF
TRBD1 TRBJ1-2 few TRBV27 TGTGCCAGCAGCCCGGACAGGGCTAGCGGCTACACCTTC CASSPDRASGYTF
TRBD2 TRBJ2-5 - TRBV25-1 TGTGCCAGCAGTACCACACTAGCGGGACTGTACCAAGAGACCCAGTACTTC CASSTTLAGLYQETQYF
- TRBJ1-1 - TRBV5-4 TGTGCCAGCAGCTTGGGTTCAGGGACTCTTTTCGGAGCTTTCTTT CASSLGSGTLFGAFF
- TRBJ2-7 - TRBV19 TGTGCCAGTAGTATGGTGGGGCGCGAATACGAGCAGTACTTC CASSMVGREYEQYF
TRBD2 TRBJ2-1 once TRBV28 TGTGCCAGCAGTTCCCTCCGACTAGCGGGAGTGTACAATGAGCAGTTCTTC CASSSLRLAGVYNEQFF
- TRBJ1-1 few TRBV27 TGTGCCAGCACCCGGGGGAGGGGCGCAGAGAACACTGAAGCTTTCTTT CASTRGRGAENTEAFF
- TRBJ1-5 many TRBV4-1 TGCGCCAGCAGCCAAGCCCCAGGGTCTGGGCAGCCCCAGCATTTT CASSQAPGSGQPQHF
- TRBJ2-3 - TRBV6-1 TGTGCCAGCAGTGCGGGGGGCCGAGGGTCAGATACGCAGTATTTT CASSAGGRGSDTQYF
- TRBJ2-2 - TRBV5-1 TGCGCCAGCAGCTTGGGGGCGGGATACACCGGGGAGCTGTTTTTT CASSLGAGYTGELFF
- TRBJ2-5 - TRBV25-1 TGTGCCAGCAGTGAATTCTTTAGCGGAGACCAAGAGACCCAGTACTTC CASSEFFSGDQETQYF
TRBD2 TRBJ2-1 - TRBV6-5 TGTGCCAGTACGGGACTAGCGTCTTACAATGAGCAGTTCTTC CASTGLASYNEQFF
TRBD2 TRBJ2-1 - TRBV5-1 TGCGCCAGCAGCTTGGAGCCTAGCGGGAGGGCCAGTGAGCAGTTCTTC CASSLEPSGRASEQFF
- TRBJ1-2 once TRBV5-4 TGTGCCAGCAGCTTTGGGGGCGCAACGGATGGCTACACCTTC CASSFGGATDGYTF
- TRBJ2-1 - TRBV2 TGTGCCAGCAGTGAAAGCGAGACGTACAATGAGCAGTTCTTC CASSESETYNEQFF
- TRBJ2-2 - TRBV6-5 TGTGCCAGCAACTCCTTTAACACCGGGGAGCTGTTTTTT CASNSFNTGELFF
TRBD2 TRBJ2-2 - TRBV7-6 TGTGCCAGCAGCTCCATCAGCGGGACCAACACCGGGGAGCTGTTTTTT CASSSISGTNTGELFF
TRBD2 TRBJ2-3 few TRBV18 TGTGCCAGCTCATCCGGGACTACTCAATCTGCCCCTAGCACAGATACGCAGTATTTT CASSSGTTQSAPSTDTQYF
- TRBJ2-7 few TRBV21-1 TGTGCCAGCAGCAAACTCCAGCGGGAGGGCTACGAGCAGTACTTC CASSKLQREGYEQYF
- TRBJ2-4 - TRBV19 TGTGCCAGTAGTATGATGGGAGGAGGAGGACTAGCCAAAAACATTCAGTACTTC CASSMMGGGGLAKNIQYF
- TRBJ1-2 - TRBV6-5 TGTGCCAGCAGTTCCACTTCCCATGGCTACACCTTC CASSSTSHGYTF
TRBD2 TRBJ2-3 once TRBV28 TGTGCCATCACCTCCCGCGGGAGGTTGAATACGCAGTATTTT CAITSRGRLNTQYF
- TRBJ1-2 - TRBV4-1 TGCGCCAGCAGCCAAGAGGAGGCGTCGAAACGGCATGGCTACACCTTC CASSQEEASKRHGYTF
- TRBJ1-4 once TRBV30 TGTGCCTGGAGTGTAGCGGGGGGCGCGGCCCCAGGAAAACTGTTTTTT CAWSVAGGAAPGKLFF
TRBD2 TRBJ2-1 - TRBV30 TGTGCCTGGACGGGGGGGAATGAGCAGTTCTTC CAWTGGNEQFF
- TRBJ2-3 - TRBV27 TGTGCCAGCAGGGGAGGAGATACGCAGTATTTT CASRGGDTQYF
TRBD2 TRBJ2-1 - TRBV7-6 TGTGCCAGCAGCTTGGAATATCGGGGGGGCCTGGGTGAGCAGTTCTTC CASSLEYRGGLGEQFF
TRBD2 TRBJ2-1 - TRBV7-8 TGTGCCAGCAGCTTAGCTAGCGGGAGTTTAAATGAGCAGTTCTTC CASSLASGSLNEQFF
TRBD1 TRBJ2-7 - TRBV10-3 TGTGCCATCTCAAGAACTGCCGGGACAGGGTACGAGCAGTACTTC CAISRTAGTGYEQYF
TRBD2 TRBJ2-1 - TRBV25-1 TGTGCCAGCAGTGACTCGAAACTAGCGGGAGCTTTAGGTGAGCAGTTCTTC CASSDSKLAGALGEQFF
- TRBJ1-3 - TRBV2 TGTGCCAGCACCCGTCTCCAGGGAAGTGGAAACACCATATATTTT CASTRLQGSGNTIYF
TRBD1 TRBJ2-1 - TRBV5-4 TGTGCCAGCAGTCCCCAAACTAGGGGACAGGGATACAATGAGCAGTTCTTC CASSPQTRGQGYNEQFF
TRBD1 TRBJ1-5 - TRBV2 TGTGCCAGCAGTGAGGACAGGGTTGATCAGCCCCAGCATTTT CASSEDRVDQPQHF
- TRBJ2-3 - TRBV29-1 TGCAGCGTTGAACCGAGGCGGACAGGCACAGATACGCAGTATTTT CSVEPRRTGTDTQYF
- TRBJ2-7 - TRBV19 TGTGCCAGTAGTACCTCGGACAGAGGCTACGAGCAGTACTTC CASSTSDRGYEQYF
- TRBJ1-5 - TRBV7-8 TGTGCCAGCAGCGCGTACAATCAGCCCCAGCATTTT CASSAYNQPQHF
TRBD1 TRBJ2-7 once TRBV9 TGTGCCAGCAGCGCCGGGACAGGGACCTTCTACGAGCAGTACTTC CASSAGTGTFYEQYF
TRBD1 TRBJ1-2 - TRBV6-5 TGTGCCAGCAGCCAGACAGGGGAGATTGGCTACACCTTC CASSQTGEIGYTF
- TRBJ2-7 - TRBV2 TGTGCCAGCAGTGCCCAGGGGAACGAGCAGTACTTC CASSAQGNEQYF
- TRBJ2-2 - TRBV4-2 TGTGCCAGCAGCCAGGAAGCGGAGAACACCGGGGAGCTGTTTTTT CASSQEAENTGELFF
TRBD1 TRBJ1-1 - TRBV5-8 TGTGCCAGCAGCTCCGTCCTGGGACAGACGAACACTGAAGCTTTCTTT CASSSVLGQTNTEAFF
- TRBJ1-2 - TRBV29-1 TGCAGCGTTGACCCCTCTATCAGCGGCTCCTATGGCTACACCTTC CSVDPSISGSYGYTF
- TRBJ1-5 - TRBV5-4 TGTGCCAGCAGCTTGCAGGGCCCAAATCAGCCCCAGCATTTT CASSLQGPNQPQHF
TRBD1 TRBJ2-7 - TRBV28 TGTGCCAGCAGACCTCGGGACAGGGGGCGGGACGAGCAGTACTTC CASRPRDRGRDEQYF
- TRBJ1-2 - TRBV7-8 TGTGCCAGCAGCTTAGGGGCAGCGGGGGGATATGGCTACACCTTC CASSLGAAGGYGYTF
- TRBJ1-1 - TRBV5-1 TGCGCCAGCAGCCTGGGGTGGGGGCTCACTGAAGCTTTCTTT CASSLGWGLTEAFF
- TRBJ2-1 - TRBV6-6 TGTGCCAGCAGTGTTCCGACGGAGACCTACAATGAGCAGTTCTTC CASSVPTETYNEQFF